These 4 T cell receptor beta chains share one sample of origin, sequenced in a study of beta chain features in type 1 diabetes. Reverse transcription of all isolated RNA meant that expressed TCRB transcripts were sequenced. Using immunoSEQ multiplex PCR, the repertoire was profiled, and TCRdb retains in-frame clones only, with some absent. The sample carries over 700,000 clones, roughly 16% recorded once. The sequencing sample was made of naive CD4+ T cells from blood. All receptors come from a woman between 18 and 30 years old in good health.

V gene TRBV4-3 combines with J gene TRBJ2-1; 8 nucleotides agree with TRBD2. V shed 0 bases, J shed 0 bases, and the junction held 4 bases outside the gene matches. The length of the CDR3 is 17 residues. Germline assignment: CDR1 LGHNA and CDR2 YSLEER. DNA of the CDR3: TGCGCCAGCAGCCAAGATCCCGGGAGGGCCTCCTACAATGAGCAGTTCTTC. Translation: CASSQDPGRASYNEQFF.

The chain recombines TRBV19 with TRBJ2-5, with D perhaps TRBD1 (6 bases). The CDR3 totals 13 residues. The V and J ends lost 6 bases and 0 bases respectively, with 8 bases between them. Germline CDR1 LNHDA, CDR2 SQIVND (reference sequence). The CDR3 is CASSWTDQETQYF. The DNA of the CDR3 is TGTGCCAGTAGCTGGACAGACCAAGAGACCCAGTACTTC.

This clone was detected a few times. The rearrangement uses TRBV7-8 and TRBJ1-3; TRBD1 is a possible D gene (5 bases). CDR3 length: 15 amino acids. With 1 base removed from V and 4 bases from J, the gap between germline ends came to 11 bases. Germline V CDR1 and CDR2: SGHVS, FQNEAQ. The CDR3 DNA reads as TGTGCCAGCAGCTTAGAGGGGATGAGAGGAAACACCATATATTTT. This sequence encodes CASSLEGMRGNTIYF.

This clone occurred a few times. V and J are TRBV28 and TRBJ1-2; 12 bases line up with TRBD1. Germline-derived CDR1 and CDR2 are MDHEN and SYDVKM. V dropped 9 bases and J dropped 2; count of bases not matched to a gene: 7. The CDR3 runs 15 residues. The CDR3 DNA reads TGTGCCAGTACCGGGACAGGGGGCTTCAACTATGGCTACACCTTC. Amino acid sequence: CASTGTGGFNYGYTF.